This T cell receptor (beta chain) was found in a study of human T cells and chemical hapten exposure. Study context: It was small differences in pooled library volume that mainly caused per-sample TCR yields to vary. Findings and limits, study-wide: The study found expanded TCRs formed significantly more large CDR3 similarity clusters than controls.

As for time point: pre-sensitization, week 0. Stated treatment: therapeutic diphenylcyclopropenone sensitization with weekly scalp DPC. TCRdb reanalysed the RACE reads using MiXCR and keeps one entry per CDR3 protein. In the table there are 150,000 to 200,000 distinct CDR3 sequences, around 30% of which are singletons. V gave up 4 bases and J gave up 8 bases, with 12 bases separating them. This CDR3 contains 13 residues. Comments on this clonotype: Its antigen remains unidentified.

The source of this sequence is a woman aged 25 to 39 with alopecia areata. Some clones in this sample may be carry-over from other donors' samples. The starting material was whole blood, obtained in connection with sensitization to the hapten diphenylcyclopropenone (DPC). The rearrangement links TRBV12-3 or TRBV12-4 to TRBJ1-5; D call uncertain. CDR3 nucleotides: TGTGCCAGCAGTTCCCGGTCCGATAAGCCCCAGCATTTT. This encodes CASSSRSDKPQHF.